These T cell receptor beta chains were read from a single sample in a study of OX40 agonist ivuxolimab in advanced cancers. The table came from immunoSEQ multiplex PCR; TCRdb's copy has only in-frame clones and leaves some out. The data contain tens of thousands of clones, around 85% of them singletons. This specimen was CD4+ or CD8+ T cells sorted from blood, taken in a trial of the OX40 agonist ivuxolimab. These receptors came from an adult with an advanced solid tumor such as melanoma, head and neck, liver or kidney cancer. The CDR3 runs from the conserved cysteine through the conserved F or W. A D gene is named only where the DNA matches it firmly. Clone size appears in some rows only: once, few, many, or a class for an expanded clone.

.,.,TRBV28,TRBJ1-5,CASDFSGQPQHF,TGTGCCAGCGACTTTTCGGGTCAGCCCCAGCATTTT
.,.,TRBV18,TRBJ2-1,CASSPTDRLEAEQFF,TGTGCCAGCTCACCGACCGACAGGTTGGAGGCTGAGCAGTTCTTC
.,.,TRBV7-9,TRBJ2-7,CASSHRRRGGAGSYEQYF,TGTGCCAGCAGCCATCGCCGGAGGGGGGGAGCGGGGTCCTACGAGCAGTACTTC
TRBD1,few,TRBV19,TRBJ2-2,CASIPDRAFGELFF,TGTGCCAGTATCCCGGACAGGGCGTTCGGGGAGCTGTTTTTT
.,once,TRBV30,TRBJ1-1,CAWSRWGQRTEAFF,TGTGCCTGGAGTCGATGGGGGCAGCGGACTGAAGCTTTCTTT
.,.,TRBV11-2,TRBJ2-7,CASSLDQNQYF,TGTGCCAGCAGCTTAGATCAGAACCAGTACTTC
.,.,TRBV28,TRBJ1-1,CASSFGGLAREAFF,TGTGCCAGCAGTTTCGGGGGGCTGGCTCGTGAAGCTTTCTTT
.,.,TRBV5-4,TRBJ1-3,CASSFGTSGNTIYF,TGTGCCAGCAGCTTCGGAACCTCTGGAAACACCATATATTTT
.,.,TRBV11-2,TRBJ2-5,CASSLTGEQETQYF,TGTGCCAGCAGCCTCACAGGAGAACAAGAGACCCAGTACTTC
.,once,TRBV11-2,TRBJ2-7,CASSLVIFLSSPMEQYF,TGTGCCAGCAGCTTAGTTATTTTTCTGTCCTCTCCAATGGAGCAGTACTTC
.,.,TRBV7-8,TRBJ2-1,CASSAMGRLTQQFF,TGTGCCAGCAGCGCTATGGGTAGACTAACTCAGCAGTTCTTC
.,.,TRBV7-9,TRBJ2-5,CASSSTGGLQETQYF,TGTGCCAGCAGTTCGACGGGCGGTCTACAAGAGACCCAGTACTTC
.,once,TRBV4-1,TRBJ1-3,CASSQEDNGRNTIYF,TGCGCCAGCAGCCAAGAAGACAACGGACGAAACACCATATATTTT
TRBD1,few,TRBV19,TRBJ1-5,CASRPRTGDGRSGSNQPQHF,TGTGCCAGTAGGCCACGGACAGGGGACGGACGCTCGGGTAGCAATCAGCCCCAGCATTTT
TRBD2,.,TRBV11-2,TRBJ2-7,CASSLGSGLYEQYF,TGTGCCAGCAGCTTGGGTAGCGGGTTATACGAGCAGTACTTC
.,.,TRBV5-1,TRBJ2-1,CASSLGGLTPLNEQFF,TGCGCCAGCAGCTTAGGAGGACTAACGCCCCTCAATGAGCAGTTCTTC
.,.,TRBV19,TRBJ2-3,CASSIAGVGTDTQYF,TGTGCCAGTAGTATCGCCGGGGTGGGCACAGATACGCAGTATTTT
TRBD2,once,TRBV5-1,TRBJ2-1,CASSFQAGDNEQFF,TGCGCCAGCAGCTTCCAAGCGGGAGACAATGAGCAGTTCTTC
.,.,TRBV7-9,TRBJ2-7,CASSPGLETYEQYF,TGTGCCAGCAGCCCGGGACTCGAGACCTACGAGCAGTACTTC
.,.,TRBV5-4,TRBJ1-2,CASSFQGGGYGYTF,TGTGCCAGCAGCTTCCAAGGGGGTGGCTATGGCTACACCTTC
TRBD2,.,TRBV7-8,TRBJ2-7,CASSFPTDEGLAGVPLSYEQYF,TGTGCCAGCAGCTTCCCAACTGATGAGGGGCTAGCGGGAGTTCCGCTCTCCTACGAGCAGTACTTC
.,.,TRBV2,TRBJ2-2,CASSEGTLNTGELFF,TGTGCCAGCAGTGAGGGGACACTCAACACCGGGGAGCTGTTTTTT
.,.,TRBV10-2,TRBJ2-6,CASQSSGANVLTF,TGCGCCAGCCAGTCTTCTGGGGCCAACGTCCTGACTTTC
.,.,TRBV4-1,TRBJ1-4,CASSQAMGLGEKLFF,TGCGCCAGCAGCCAAGCGATGGGGCTGGGTGAAAAACTGTTTTTT
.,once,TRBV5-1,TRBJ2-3,CASSLTSGADTQYF,TGCGCCAGCAGCCTCACCTCTGGCGCAGATACGCAGTATTTT
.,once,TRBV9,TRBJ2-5,CASSARDGGETQYF,TGTGCCAGCAGCGCCAGGGACGGCGGGGAGACCCAGTACTTC
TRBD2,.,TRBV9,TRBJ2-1,CASSWSTSLNNEQFF,TGTGCCAGCAGCTGGTCGACTAGCCTGAACAATGAGCAGTTCTTC
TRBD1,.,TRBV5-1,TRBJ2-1,CASKEGAWNNEQFF,TGCGCCAGCAAAGAGGGGGCTTGGAACAATGAGCAGTTCTTC
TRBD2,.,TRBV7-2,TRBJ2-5,CASSEMLAGGVETQYF,TGTGCCAGCAGCGAGATGTTAGCGGGAGGGGTAGAGACCCAGTACTTC
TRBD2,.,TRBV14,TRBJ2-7,CASSRKASGRNYEQYF,TGTGCCAGCAGCCGGAAGGCCAGCGGGAGGAATTACGAGCAGTACTTC
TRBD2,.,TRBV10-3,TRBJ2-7,CAISDSRERSYEQYF,TGTGCCATCAGTGACTCGCGGGAGCGTAGCTACGAGCAGTACTTC
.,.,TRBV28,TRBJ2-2,CASTRPDANTGELFF,TGTGCCAGCACCCGACCTGACGCGAACACCGGGGAGCTGTTTTTT
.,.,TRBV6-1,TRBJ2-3,CASRTRGTDTQYF,TGTGCCAGCAGGACCCGGGGCACAGATACGCAGTATTTT
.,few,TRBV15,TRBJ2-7,CATSTIGLSHEQYF,TGTGCCACCAGCACCATCGGACTTTCCCACGAGCAGTACTTC
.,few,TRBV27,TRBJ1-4,CASSFWGEGQREKLFF,TGTGCCAGCAGTTTTTGGGGCGAAGGCCAACGCGAAAAACTGTTTTTT
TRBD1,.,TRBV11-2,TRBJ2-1,CASSSVRTGDYNEQFF,TGTGCCAGCAGCTCCGTCCGGACAGGGGACTACAATGAGCAGTTCTTC
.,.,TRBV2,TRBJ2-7,CASSEAPRVKQYF,TGTGCCAGCAGTGAAGCACCCAGAGTGAAGCAGTACTTC
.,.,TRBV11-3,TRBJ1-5,CASSLDCRDYSNQPQHF,TGTGCCAGCAGCTTAGATTGCAGGGATTATAGCAATCAGCCCCAGCATTTT
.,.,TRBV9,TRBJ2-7,CASSVGDSYEQYF,TGTGCCAGCAGCGTGGGGGATTCCTACGAGCAGTACTTC
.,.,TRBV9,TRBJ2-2,CASSVGIGENTGELFF,TGTGCCAGCAGCGTAGGAATTGGGGAAAACACCGGGGAGCTGTTTTTT